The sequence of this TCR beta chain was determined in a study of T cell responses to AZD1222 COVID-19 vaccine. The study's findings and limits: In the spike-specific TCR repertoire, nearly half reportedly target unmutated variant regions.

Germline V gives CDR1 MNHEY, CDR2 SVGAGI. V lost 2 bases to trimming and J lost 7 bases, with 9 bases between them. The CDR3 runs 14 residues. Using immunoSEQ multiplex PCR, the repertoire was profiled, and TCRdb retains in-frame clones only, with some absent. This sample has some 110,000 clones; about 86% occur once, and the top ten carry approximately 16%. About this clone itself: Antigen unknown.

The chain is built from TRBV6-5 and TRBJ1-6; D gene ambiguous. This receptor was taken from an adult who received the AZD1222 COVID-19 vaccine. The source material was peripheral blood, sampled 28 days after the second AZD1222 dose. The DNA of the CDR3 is TGTGCCAGCAGTTACGGGCAGGCAAATTCACCCCTCCACTTT. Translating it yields CASSYGQANSPLHF.